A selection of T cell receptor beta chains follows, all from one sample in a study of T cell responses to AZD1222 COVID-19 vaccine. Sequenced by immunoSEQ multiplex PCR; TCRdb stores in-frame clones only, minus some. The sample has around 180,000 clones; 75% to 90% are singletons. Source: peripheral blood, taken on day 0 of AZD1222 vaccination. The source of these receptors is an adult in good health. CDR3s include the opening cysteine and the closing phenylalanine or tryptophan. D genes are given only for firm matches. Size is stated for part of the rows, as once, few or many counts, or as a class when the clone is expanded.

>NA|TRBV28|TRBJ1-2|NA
TGTGCCAGCGGGCGCCGTTGGGGGGCAGGAGGCTATGGCTACACCTTC
CASGRRWGAGGYGYTF
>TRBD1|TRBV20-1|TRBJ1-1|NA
TGCAGTGCTAGTGAGGGGGCGTTTTCGGACACTGAAGCTTTCTTT
CSASEGAFSDTEAFF
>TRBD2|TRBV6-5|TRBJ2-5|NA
TGTGCCAGCAGTTATATATCGGGGGGTCTGGGAGAGACCCAGTACTTC
CASSYISGGLGETQYF
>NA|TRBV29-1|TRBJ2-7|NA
TGCAGCGTTGAACTGGGACGGACAAGCGAGCAGTACTTC
CSVELGRTSEQYF
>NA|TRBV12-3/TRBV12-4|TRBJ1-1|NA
TGTGCCAGCAGACAGGAGGTCGGAGGTCAAGCTTTCTTT
CASRQEVGGQAFF
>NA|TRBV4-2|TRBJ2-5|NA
TGTGCCAGCAGCCAAGGGTTAGGGGTCGGGGAGACCCAGTACTTC
CASSQGLGVGETQYF
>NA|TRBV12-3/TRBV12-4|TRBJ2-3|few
TGTGCCAGCAGTCCCCGAGGAGATACGCAGTATTTT
CASSPRGDTQYF
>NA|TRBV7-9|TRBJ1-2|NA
TGTGCCAGCAGCTCACAAGGGCGGCAGCCCTATGGCTACACCTTC
CASSSQGRQPYGYTF
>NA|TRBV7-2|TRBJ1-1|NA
TGTGCCAGCAGCACCCGGCGGAGGATGAACACTGAAGCTTTCTTT
CASSTRRRMNTEAFF
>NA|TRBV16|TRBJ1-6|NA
TGTGCCAGCAGCCAATCGCAGAATTCACCCCTCCACTTT
CASSQSQNSPLHF
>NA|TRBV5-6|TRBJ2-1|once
TGTGCCAGCAGCTTGGAAATGGCTTTCTCCTACAATGAGCAGTTCTTC
CASSLEMAFSYNEQFF
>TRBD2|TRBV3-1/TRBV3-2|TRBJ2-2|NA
TGTGCCAGCAGCCAAGAGGCGGGGGTCACCGGGGAGCTGTTTTTT
CASSQEAGVTGELFF
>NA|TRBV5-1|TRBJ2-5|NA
TGCGCCAGCAGCTTAGGAGGGGGGCAAGAGACCCAGTACTTC
CASSLGGGQETQYF
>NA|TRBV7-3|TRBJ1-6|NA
TGTGCCAGCAGCTTAGGGTTTAATAATTCACCCCTCCACTTT
CASSLGFNNSPLHF
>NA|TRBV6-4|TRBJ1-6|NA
TGTGCCAGCAGTGATCGAGGTGCTAATTCACCCCTCCACTTT
CASSDRGANSPLHF
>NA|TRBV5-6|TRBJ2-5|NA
TGTGCCAGCAGCTTGGCCTCGGACGGAGTCTGGCAAGAGACCCAGTACTTC
CASSLASDGVWQETQYF
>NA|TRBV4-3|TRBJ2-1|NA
TGCGCCAGCAGCCAAGATGGTGGGGTAGGTGAGCAGTTCTTC
CASSQDGGVGEQFF
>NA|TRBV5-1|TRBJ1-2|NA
TGCGCCAGCAGCTTGGGTGTCGGCCAGGCCCAGGGAAGCTCGAGCTACACCTTC
CASSLGVGQAQGSSSYTF
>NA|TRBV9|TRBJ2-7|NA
TGTGCCAGCAGCGTAGGGCCCATCCGGCCAGGGGCCTCCTACGAGCAGTACTTC
CASSVGPIRPGASYEQYF
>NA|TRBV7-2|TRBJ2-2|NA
TGTGCCAGCAGCCCGCGGCCGGGGAGAATCGCCGGGGAGCTGTTTTTT
CASSPRPGRIAGELFF
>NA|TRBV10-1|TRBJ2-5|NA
TGCGCCAGCAGTGAGGATTTAGGAGAGACCCAGTACTTC
CASSEDLGETQYF
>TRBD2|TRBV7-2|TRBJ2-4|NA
TGTGCCAGCAGCTTAGGTAGCGGGGGGGGAAGAAACATTCAGTACTTC
CASSLGSGGGRNIQYF
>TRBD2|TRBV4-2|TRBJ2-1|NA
TGTGCCAGCAGCCAAGAGAGCGGGGGGACCTACAATGAGCAGTTCTTC
CASSQESGGTYNEQFF
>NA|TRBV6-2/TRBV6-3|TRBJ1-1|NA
TGTGCCAGCAGTTACGCCCTGTTCCGCAACACTGAAGCTTTCTTT
CASSYALFRNTEAFF
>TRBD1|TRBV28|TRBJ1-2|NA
TGTGCCAGCAGTTCTCATTCAGGGGGCTCTGGCTACACCTTC
CASSSHSGGSGYTF
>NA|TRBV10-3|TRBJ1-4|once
TGTGCCGTCAAAGGCGGTTCTAGTGAAAAACTGTTTTTT
CAVKGGSSEKLFF
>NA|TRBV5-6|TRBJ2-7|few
TGTGCCAGCAGCCCCGGCGTGACAATTCAATACGAGCAGTACTTC
CASSPGVTIQYEQYF
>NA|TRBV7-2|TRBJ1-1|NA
TGTGCCAGCAGCTTAGCGTCCTCACGAAACACTGAAGCTTTCTTT
CASSLASSRNTEAFF
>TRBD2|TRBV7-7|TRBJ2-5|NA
TGTGCTAGCAGCGCCGGGGGGGTAGCGGGGGTCCAAGAGACCCAGTACTTC
CASSAGGVAGVQETQYF
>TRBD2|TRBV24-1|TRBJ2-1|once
TGTGCCACCAGTGTGGGGGGGACCTACAATGAGCAGTTCTTC
CATSVGGTYNEQFF
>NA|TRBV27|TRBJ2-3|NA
TGTGCCAGCAGTTTATCCCCAGGGAGGCCAGATACGCAGTATTTT
CASSLSPGRPDTQYF